This T cell receptor beta chain derives from a study of T cells after yellow fever vaccination (dated by TCRdb to between 2019 and 2020). Notes on the research overall: The SMART-Seq v4 Ultra Low Input RNA kit was used to prepare libraries from fractions with low cell numbers. Two healthy male donors made up the cohort, one aged 18 to 30 years and the other aged 30 to 39 years. Blood was collected at multiple timepoints before and after primary and secondary immunization, and bulk PBMC replicates and cell subsets were isolated. To track T-cell clones before and after primary and booster YFV17D yellow fever vaccination, bulk TCR alpha and beta repertoires were sequenced longitudinally.

A few counts support this clonotype. Its antigen remains undetermined. There are no base qualities to consult, and no much larger clone falls within one base. TCR cDNA was made using 5'RACE template switching, a step that added a universal primer site and unique molecular identifiers. cDNA synthesis was primed from both the TCR alpha and TCR beta constant segments. Library amplification involved two PCR steps, and the second step added sample barcodes and sequencing adapters. Libraries were sequenced on Illumina HiSeq 2500 (2x100 bp) or NovaSeq (2x150 bp). The original pipeline was this. MIGEC handled demultiplexing of reads and collapsing into UMI consensus sequences, while MiXCR performed V(D)J alignment. Clonotypes responding to the vaccine were identified with edgeR on replicate PBMC samples, with the criteria of FDR below 0.01 and a log2 fold change above 5 up to day 15. CD4 or CD8 identity was assigned to each bulk clonotype according to whether the clonotype was present at higher abundance in the sequenced CD4 repertoire or the sequenced CD8 repertoire. TCRdb redid the processing of the public reads, applying fastp at Q25 and MiXCR, and retained in-frame beta chains. Each record represents a unique CDR3 protein, reported with the most common genes and DNA among its rows. The V and J calls shown here were made by TCRdb, not taken from the authors' results. The sample includes 500,000 to 650,000 distinct CDR3 sequences, with roughly 12% observed a single time. Of the sample, under 15% falls within the top ten clones.

Summary of the overall study and its limitations: Computational filtering was needed because FACS-sorted repertoires could contain abundant contaminating clonotypes from the bulk population. A small fraction of clonotypes appeared in both the CD4 and CD8 compartments, likely as a result of convergent recombination. Most clones expanded after primary vaccination (approximately 96% of CD4 and around 89% of CD8) were re-detected after the booster, suggesting that broad memory maintenance occurred. The study included only two donors, which limits how far the findings can be generalized. Compared with the primary T-cell response, the secondary T-cell response was faster but weaker, reaching its peak on day 5 rather than on day 15.

Taken with the paper, the label for treatment or condition translates to: live attenuated yellow fever vaccine strain. At each blood-draw timepoint, two biological replicates of bulk PBMCs were collected. A standard Ficoll-Paque protocol was used to isolate PBMCs from peripheral blood. TriZol was used to extract RNA from bulk PBMCs, CD4 and CD8 fractions, and dextramer-positive and dextramer-negative fractions. This clonotype was sampled from a man between 25 and 39 years old who received the YFV17D yellow fever vaccine. The sample here was PBMCs, taken on the day of the yellow fever booster vaccination.

The CDR3 is CASSLVYREETEAFF. The bases read TGCGCCAGCAGCTTGGTCTACAGGGAAGAAACTGAAGCTTTCTTT. The chain links TRBV5-1 with TRBJ1-1, with TRBD1 perhaps the D gene, on 6 matching bases. From the germline V gene, CDR1 is SGHRS and CDR2 is YFSETQ. V was cut back by 0 bases and J by 5 bases, leaving a gap of 14 bases between them. Its CDR3 holds 15 amino acids, cysteine through phenylalanine. The entry retains the CDR3 DNA only, 45 bases that are in frame from base 1.